This TCR beta chain stems from a study of regulatory T cells in long-lasting Graves disease. Combining iRepertoire HTBI primers with Arm-PCR of CDR3 regions, the authors built TCR beta libraries. TCRdb ran MiXCR on the multiplex PCR reads and lists one entry per CDR3 protein. The table includes about 470,000 distinct CDR3 sequences, less than 25% detected once. Only a few counts were recorded for this clonotype. The V gene's germline CDR1 is DFQATT and CDR2 SNEGSKA (reference sequence). This CDR3 comprises 17 residues. V dropped 0 bases and J dropped 6 bases, with 23 bases sitting between them. Documented time point: persistent/refractory GD, antithyroid drugs over 5 years with positive TRAb. Following extraction of RNA from PBMCs, that RNA was used to make the TCR library.

This sample comprised peripheral blood mononuclear cells (PBMCs), obtained when the disease was refractory, from a patient treated with antithyroid drugs. The sequence was collected from a female donor with Graves disease. The V gene is TRBV20-1, the J gene TRBJ1-2; a weak D match, TRBD1 (6 bases). Written as DNA, the CDR3 is TGCAGTGCTAGAGATCAAACAGGAAATAGGGGGTTTGATGGCTACACCTTC. Translating gives CSARDQTGNRGFDGYTF.